Presented here are 2 T cell receptor beta chains from one specimen sequenced in a study of technical replicates of blood from several donors. TCRdb's table, derived via immunoSEQ multiplex PCR, lists solely in-frame clones and lacks some. The data show about 57,000 clones, about 93% seen once. The sample taken for sequencing was PBMCs. These receptors were obtained from a human donor in good health. Some clones in this sample may be carry-over from other donors' samples.

The chain links TRBV18 to TRBJ2-3; 8 positions agree with TRBD1. J gave up 5 bases and V 8 bases, and 9 bases lay outside the gene matches. Germline V gene sequence: CDR1 KGHSH, CDR2 LQKENI. This CDR3 is 14 amino acids long. The CDR3 bases are TGTGCCAGCCTTGACGGACAGGGAGGAGATACGCAGTATTTT. Translation gives CASLDGQGGDTQYF.

The J gene is TRBJ2-3, the V gene TRBV5-1; TRBD2 matches at 11 bases. Trimming at V came to 4 bases and at J to 2 bases, leaving 6 bases not matched to a gene. CDR1 is SGHRS and CDR2 is YFSETQ in the germline V gene. This CDR3 region has 16 residues. The CDR3 sequence: CASSTGTSGFTDTQYF. Written as DNA, the CDR3 is TGCGCCAGCAGCACCGGGACTAGCGGATTCACAGATACGCAGTATTTT.